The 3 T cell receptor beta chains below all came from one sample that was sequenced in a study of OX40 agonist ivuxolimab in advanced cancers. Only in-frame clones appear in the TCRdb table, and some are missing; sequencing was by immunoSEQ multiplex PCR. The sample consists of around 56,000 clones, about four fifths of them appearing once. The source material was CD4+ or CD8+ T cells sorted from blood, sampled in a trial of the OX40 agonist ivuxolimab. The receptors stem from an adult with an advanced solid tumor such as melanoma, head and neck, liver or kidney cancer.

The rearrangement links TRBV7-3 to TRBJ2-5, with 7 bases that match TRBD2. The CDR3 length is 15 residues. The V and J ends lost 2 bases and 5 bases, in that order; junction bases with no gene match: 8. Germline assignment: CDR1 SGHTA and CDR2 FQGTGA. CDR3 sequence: CASSLLGGVRETQYF. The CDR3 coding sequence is TGTGCCAGCAGCTTATTGGGAGGGGTCCGGGAGACCCAGTACTTC.

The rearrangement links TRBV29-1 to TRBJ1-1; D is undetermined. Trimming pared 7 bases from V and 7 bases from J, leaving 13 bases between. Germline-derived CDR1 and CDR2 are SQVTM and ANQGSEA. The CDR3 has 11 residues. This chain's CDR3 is CSGGTVGEAFF. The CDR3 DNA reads TGCAGCGGTGGAACAGTAGGTGAAGCTTTCTTT.

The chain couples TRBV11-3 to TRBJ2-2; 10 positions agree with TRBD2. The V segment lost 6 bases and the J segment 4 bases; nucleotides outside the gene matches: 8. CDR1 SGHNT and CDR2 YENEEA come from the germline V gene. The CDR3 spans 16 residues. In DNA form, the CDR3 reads TGTGCCAGCAGACTCAGCGGGAGGGCCGTCACCGGGGAGCTGTTTTTT. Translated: CASRLSGRAVTGELFF.